This TCR beta chain derives from a study of identical twins. General study points: There was more out-of-frame TCR alpha sharing in monozygotic twins than models estimated. Conclusions came from cross-sectional statistical analysis, not from following the same donors. Sharing of beta out-of-frame sequences by twins showed a weaker excess.

TCRdb re-analysed the 5' RACE reads in MiXCR, keeping a single row per CDR3 protein. The data show around 240,000 distinct CDR3 sequences, with approximately 7% seen just once and roughly 3.6% held by the top ten. The CDR3 runs to 14 residues. Germline CDR1 SGHTA, CDR2 FQGTGA. Deletions cut 5 bases from V and 6 bases from J, with 13 bases between. The sample holds many counts of this clonotype. Its antigen is unknown. This same sample was also taken into another study, of yellow fever vaccine responses in identical twins.

The chain joins TRBV7-3 to TRBJ2-2; tentatively, D is TRBD2 (5 bases). The receptor was isolated from a woman aged 18-29 years in good health. The sequenced sample was memory (CD45RO+) T cells sorted from blood. The CDR3 bases are TGTGCCAGCAGCAGAACCGAGAGGGCCGGGGAGCTGTTTTTT. It specifies CASSRTERAGELFF.